Listed here are 14 T cell receptor beta chains from one sample, sequenced in a study of T cell responses to AZD1222 COVID-19 vaccine. Repertoires were generated with immunoSEQ multiplex PCR, while TCRdb's copy carries only in-frame clones and drops some. The sample yields approximately 120,000 clones, 92% seen once. The sequenced sample was peripheral blood, obtained on day 0 of AZD1222 vaccination. Receptor source: an adult in good health.

The rearrangement uses TRBV5-1 and TRBJ2-7; the D gene could be TRBD1 or TRBD2 (5 bases each). The CDR3 consists of 19 residues. The germline V and J ends were trimmed by 4 bases and 0 bases, with 26 bases remaining between them. Germline V CDR1 and CDR2: SGHRS, YFSETQ. The CDR3 nucleotides read TGCGCCAGCAGCCTAACAGGAGGTCGGTCCCGGTTAAGCTCCTACGAGCAGTACTTC. The encoded protein is CASSLTGGRSRLSSYEQYF.

The rearrangement uses TRBV28 and TRBJ1-6, with D perhaps matching TRBD1 (6 bases). The V gene's germline CDR1 is MDHEN and CDR2 SYDVKM. CDR3 size: 16 residues. V gave up 4 bases and J gave up 7 bases, with 17 bases separating them. CDR3: CASSSLTGGGNSPLHF. In nucleotides, the CDR3 is TGTGCCAGCAGTTCCCTGACAGGTGGTGGGAATTCACCCCTCCACTTT.

The V and J genes are TRBV5-1 and TRBJ1-2; tentative D call: TRBD1 (6 bases). Germline CDR1 SGHRS, CDR2 YFSETQ. The V and J ends lost 4 bases and 5 bases respectively, with 12 bases between them. The CDR3 runs to 13 residues. The CDR3 here is CASSMQGKYGYTF. The DNA of the CDR3 is TGCGCCAGCAGCATGCAGGGGAAGTATGGCTACACCTTC. Supplemented by reference TRBV5-1 and TRBJ1-2, the full variable domain reads KAGVTQTPRYLIKTRGQQVTLSCSPISGHRSVSWYQQTPGQGLQFLFEYFSETQRNKGNFPGRFSGRQFSNSRSEMNVSTLELGDSALYLCASSMQGKYGYTFGSGTRLTVV.

The V and J genes are TRBV25-1 and TRBJ1-5; D unclear. Germline V lookup: CDR1 MGHDK, CDR2 SYGVNS. V lost 5 bases and J 6 bases, leaving 11 bases between the germline ends. The CDR3 sequence is 13 residues long. The CDR3 DNA sequence: TGTGCCAGCAGTAAAGGGAGGACTCAGCCCCAGCATTTT. It encodes CASSKGRTQPQHF.

This clone has just one count. The chain couples TRBV6-1 to TRBJ2-1, with D perhaps TRBD1 or TRBD2 (5 bases each). Germline V lookup: CDR1 MNHNS, CDR2 SASEGT. The CDR3 sequence is 14 residues long. Trimming shortened V by 3 bases and J by 2 bases, and 8 bases separated the two germline ends. The DNA for the CDR3 is TGTGCCAGCAGTGAGGGACCAACCTACAATGAGCAGTTCTTC. Amino acids: CASSEGPTYNEQFF.

The chain combines TRBV5-1 with TRBJ1-2; maybe TRBD1 (5 bases). Between the trimmed V and J ends, which lost 0 bases and 5 bases, there was a span of 5 bases. The CDR3 runs 12 residues. Germline V lookup: CDR1 SGHRS, CDR2 YFSETQ. The chain's CDR3 is CASSLGQYGYTF. CDR3 coding DNA: TGCGCCAGCAGCTTGGGACAGTATGGCTACACCTTC.

This clone was recorded a few times. V and J are TRBV2 and TRBJ1-5; no reliable D call. This CDR3 has 14 residues. Germline CDR1 SNHLY, CDR2 FYNNEI. The V gene lost 2 bases and the J gene lost 3 bases, with 8 bases spanning the gap. As DNA, the CDR3 is TGTGCCAGCAGTGAATCCCTACCCAATCAGCCCCAGCATTTT. This encodes CASSESLPNQPQHF.

J is TRBJ2-1 and V is TRBV27, with a weak D call TRBD2 (6 bases). The CDR3 spans 16 residues. CDR1 is MNHEY, CDR2 SMNVEV, per germline (reference sequence). The ends were cut back, 5 bases at V and 4 bases at J, with 18 bases in the middle. CDR3 coding DNA: TGTGCCAGCAGTGCCCTCGGGGGAGGCCTATACAATGAGCAGTTCTTC. It translates to CASSALGGGLYNEQFF.

This chain joins TRBV9 and TRBJ1-3; a weak D match, TRBD1 (5 bases). This CDR3 has 14 residues. The germline CDR1 and CDR2 sequences are SGDLS and YYNGEE. Trimming removed 3 bases at V and 0 bases at J, with 7 bases between. CDR3 bases: TGTGCCAGCAGCGCGACAGCCTCTGGAAACACCATATATTTT. It encodes CASSATASGNTIYF.

V usage is TRBV24-1 and J usage is TRBJ2-1; TRBD1 or TRBD2 may be the D gene (5 bases each). This CDR3 comprises 14 residues. Trimming cost V 9 bases and J 3 bases, with 14 bases left between them. CDR1 is KGHDR, CDR2 SFDVKD, per germline. The CDR3 is CATEPGTGYNEQFF. For the CDR3, the DNA is TGTGCCACCGAGCCCGGGACCGGCTACAATGAGCAGTTCTTC.

The V gene is TRBV4-1, the J gene TRBJ2-2, with D possibly TRBD1 on 5 matching bases. Germline CDR1 and CDR2: MGHRA and YSYEKL. V lost 3 bases, J lost 5 bases, and 19 bases lay in between. The CDR3 has 17 residues. The CDR3 here is CASSHQGSMSLTGELFF. CDR3 sequence (DNA): TGCGCCAGCAGCCACCAGGGAAGCATGTCGTTAACCGGGGAGCTGTTTTTT.

The chain couples TRBV2 to TRBJ2-1, with 13 bases that match TRBD2. The germline CDR1 and CDR2 sequences are SNHLY and FYNNEI. CDR3 length equals 18 residues. V was clipped by 6 bases and J by 2 bases; unmatched bases: 10. The CDR3 reads CASRKTSGRPRTYNEQFF. The CDR3 DNA reads TGTGCCAGCAGGAAGACTAGCGGGAGGCCCCGTACCTACAATGAGCAGTTCTTC.

The chain couples TRBV3-1 (or the pseudogene TRBV3-2) to TRBJ1-3; D gene unclear. The CDR3 covers 13 residues. Germline V lookup: CDR1 LGHDT, CDR2 YNNKEL (reference sequence). V was cut by 3 bases and J by 0 bases, with 3 bases left in between. CDR3 in amino acids: CASSHSSGNTIYF. In DNA, the CDR3 is TGTGCCAGCAGCCACAGCTCTGGAAACACCATATATTTT.

V and J are TRBV10-3 and TRBJ1-1; D perhaps matches TRBD1 (6 bases). Germline V lookup: CDR1 ENHRY, CDR2 SYGVKD. Deletions cut 4 bases from V and 0 bases from J, with 12 bases between. There are 15 residues in the CDR3. The CDR3 nucleotides read TGTGCCATCAGTGTCGGGGGCGCGATGAACACTGAAGCTTTCTTT. This codes for CAISVGGAMNTEAFF.